This T cell receptor (beta chain) was sequenced during a study of cytomegalovirus exposure and HLA in healthy donors. General observations from the study: The study put 150 to 200 TCR beta chains on its list as cytomegalovirus-associated.

Germline assignment: CDR1 SGDLS and CDR2 YYNGEE. The germline V and J ends were trimmed by 0 bases and 1 base, with 7 bases remaining between them. This CDR3 is 14 amino acids long. The primer mix had 60 Vbeta and 13 Jbeta primers. Data came from immunoSEQ multiplex PCR; TCRdb stores just in-frame clones and leaves some out. The table includes some 150,000 clones, roughly three quarters detected once. As for this clone: Its antigen is still unknown.

The specimen was PBMCs. The chain couples TRBV9 to TRBJ1-1; the D is unclear. The receptor was derived from a male donor in good health and CMV-seronegative. For the CDR3, the DNA is TGTGCCAGCAGCGTAGTTGCGGGGAACACTGAAGCTTTCTTT. This encodes CASSVVAGNTEAFF.